This T cell receptor beta chain stems from a study of blood T cell repertoires in COVID-19. The CDR3 runs to 22 residues. The junction had 31 bases not matched to a gene; V was cut back by 10 bases and J by 0 bases. The germline CDR1 and CDR2 sequences are MNHEY and SMNVEV (reference sequence). The repertoire was sequenced with immunoSEQ multiplex PCR; TCRdb's copy has only in-frame clones and lacks some. This sample has 250,000 to 300,000 clones; around 90% occur once, and the top ten carry 2% to 2.5%. This receptor was obtained from a woman between 50 and 59 years old who had recovered from COVID-19. Sequenced material: peripheral blood. The genes are TRBV27 and TRBJ2-7; 9 bases fit TRBD1. The CDR3 nucleotides read TGTGCCATCCAATTCGGGACAGGGCGGCGGTACTCCCGCAGCGGTAGCTCCTACGAGCAGTACTTC. It yields the protein CAIQFGTGRRYSRSGSSYEQYF.